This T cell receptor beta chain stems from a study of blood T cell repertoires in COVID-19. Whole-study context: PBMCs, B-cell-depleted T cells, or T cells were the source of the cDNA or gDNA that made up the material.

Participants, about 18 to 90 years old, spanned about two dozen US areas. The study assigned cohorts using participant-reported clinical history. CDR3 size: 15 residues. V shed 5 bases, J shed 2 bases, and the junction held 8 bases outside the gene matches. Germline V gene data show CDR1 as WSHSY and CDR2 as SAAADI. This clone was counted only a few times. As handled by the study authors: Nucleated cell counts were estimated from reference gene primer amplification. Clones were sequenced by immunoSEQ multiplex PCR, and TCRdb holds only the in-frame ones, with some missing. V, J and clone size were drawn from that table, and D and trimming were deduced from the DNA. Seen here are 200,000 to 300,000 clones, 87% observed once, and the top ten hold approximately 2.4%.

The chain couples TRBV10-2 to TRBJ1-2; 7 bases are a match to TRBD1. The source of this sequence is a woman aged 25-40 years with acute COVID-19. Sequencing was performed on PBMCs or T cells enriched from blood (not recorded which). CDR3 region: CASSRPSGQNYGYTF. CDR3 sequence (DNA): TGCGCCAGCAGTCGTCCCTCGGGACAGAACTATGGCTACACCTTC.